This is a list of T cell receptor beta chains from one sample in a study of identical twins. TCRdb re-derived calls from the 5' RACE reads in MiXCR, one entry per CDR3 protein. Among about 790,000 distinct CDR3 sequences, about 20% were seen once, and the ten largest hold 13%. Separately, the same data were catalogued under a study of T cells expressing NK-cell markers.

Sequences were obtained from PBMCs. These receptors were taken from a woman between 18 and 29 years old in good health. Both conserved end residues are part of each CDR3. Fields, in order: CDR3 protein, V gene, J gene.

CDR3 protein: CASRASLHEQFF
V gene: TRBV27
J gene: TRBJ2-1

CDR3 protein: CASLRGSAGWSYNEQFF
V gene: TRBV7-2
J gene: TRBJ2-1

CDR3 protein: CASGQGWSSGNTIYF
V gene: TRBV12-3/TRBV12-4
J gene: TRBJ1-3

CDR3 protein: CAIGQGLRLEQYF
V gene: TRBV10-3
J gene: TRBJ2-7

CDR3 protein: CASSLRVRGGGNQPQHF
V gene: TRBV5-5
J gene: TRBJ1-5

CDR3 protein: CASSVALASSDNEQFF
V gene: TRBV9
J gene: TRBJ2-1

CDR3 protein: CASSGMGQKAETQYF
V gene: TRBV12-3/TRBV12-4
J gene: TRBJ2-5

CDR3 protein: CASTSGAEKLFF
V gene: TRBV11-2
J gene: TRBJ1-4

CDR3 protein: CASSGRGVDTQYF
V gene: TRBV6-1
J gene: TRBJ2-3

CDR3 protein: CSALAESDTQYF
V gene: TRBV20-1
J gene: TRBJ2-3

CDR3 protein: CATSRGEGATTDTQYF
V gene: TRBV15
J gene: TRBJ2-3

CDR3 protein: CASSERGGSPDTQYF
V gene: TRBV6-4
J gene: TRBJ2-3

CDR3 protein: CASSLEGAMFF
V gene: TRBV11-2
J gene: TRBJ2-1

CDR3 protein: CASSDSSDSFYARGYTF
V gene: TRBV6-4
J gene: TRBJ1-2

CDR3 protein: CASSLELGHLAKNIQYF
V gene: TRBV11-3
J gene: TRBJ2-4

CDR3 protein: CASSSDTSLANTQYF
V gene: TRBV7-2
J gene: TRBJ2-3

CDR3 protein: CASLDPGETQYF
V gene: TRBV28
J gene: TRBJ2-5

CDR3 protein: CASSLYRTGKAFF
V gene: TRBV12-3/TRBV12-4
J gene: TRBJ1-1

CDR3 protein: CASRLREGRRNEQFF
V gene: TRBV28
J gene: TRBJ2-1

CDR3 protein: CASSLGPQLIYEQYF
V gene: TRBV5-5
J gene: TRBJ2-7

CDR3 protein: CASSQESYNEQFF
V gene: TRBV7-2
J gene: TRBJ2-1

CDR3 protein: CASSEIGGGDEQFF
V gene: TRBV10-2
J gene: TRBJ2-1

CDR3 protein: CASSSGHLNEKLFF
V gene: TRBV7-9
J gene: TRBJ1-4

CDR3 protein: CASSRGDGDTQYF
V gene: TRBV18
J gene: TRBJ2-3

CDR3 protein: CASSKQRARDYGYTF
V gene: TRBV7-8
J gene: TRBJ1-2

CDR3 protein: CSATKTPRLGSSYNEQFF
V gene: TRBV20-1
J gene: TRBJ2-1